This is a list of T cell receptor beta chains from one sample in a study of blood T cells in healthy people across ages. Using its own MiXCR run on the 5' RACE reads, TCRdb lists one record per CDR3 protein. This sample has fewer than 1 million distinct CDR3 sequences, with approximately 44% found just once. The sample was blood. The source of these receptors is a man aged 55 to 70 in good health. Both conserved end residues are part of each CDR3. Each record gives: CDR3 length, D gene, J gene, V gene, clone size, CDR3 protein, CDR3 DNA. D genes are given only for firm matches. Clone size is given for some rows only: seen once, a few or many times, or a class if the clone is expanded.

16,TRBD1,TRBJ2-7,TRBV4-2,.,CASSQEGPDRLNEQYF,TGTGCCAGCAGCCAAGAGGGGCCGGACAGGTTGAACGAGCAGTACTTC
14,.,TRBJ1-6,TRBV5-1,.,CASSLGVTDSPLHF,TGCGCCAGCAGCTTGGGGGTAACGGATTCACCCCTCCACTTT
14,.,TRBJ2-5,TRBV20-1,few,CSATPGLGHEAQYF,TGCAGTGCAACTCCGGGACTGGGGCACGAGGCCCAGTACTTC
14,.,TRBJ1-6,TRBV5-4,.,CASSSGTRVSPLHF,TGTGCCAGCAGCTCCGGGACCCGCGTTTCACCCCTCCACTTT
13,.,TRBJ2-1,TRBV6-6,few,CASSAVTYNEQFF,TGTGCCAGCAGCGCCGTAACCTACAATGAGCAGTTCTTC
16,.,TRBJ1-4,TRBV20-1,.,CSAPPGGREINEKLFF,TGCAGTGCTCCACCCGGAGGCAGGGAGATTAATGAAAAACTGTTTTTT
15,.,TRBJ2-3,TRBV20-1,few,CSALSTRARADTQYF,TGCAGTGCACTATCTACTAGAGCAAGGGCCGATACGCAGTATTTT
15,TRBD1,TRBJ1-1,TRBV5-1,once,CASSFSDRRYAEAFF,TGCGCCAGCAGCTTTTCGGACAGGAGATACGCTGAAGCTTTCTTT
15,.,TRBJ2-1,TRBV6-1,.,CASSVSGASYNEQFF,TGTGCCAGCAGTGTATCTGGGGCCTCCTACAATGAGCAGTTCTTC
16,.,TRBJ2-6,TRBV27,few,CASSLAGWSGANVLTF,TGTGCCAGCAGTTTAGCAGGGTGGTCTGGGGCCAACGTCCTGACTTTC
18,TRBD2,TRBJ2-5,TRBV7-2,few,CASSLGPGLANPQETQYF,TGTGCCAGCAGCTTAGGACCGGGACTAGCGAATCCCCAAGAGACCCAGTACTTC
15,.,TRBJ1-2,TRBV14,.,CVSSQNTVGGGGYTF,TGTGTCAGCAGCCAAAACACGGTGGGGGGCGGTGGCTACACCTTC
12,TRBD2,TRBJ2-1,TRBV7-3,.,CASRRGAGEQFF,TGTGCCAGCAGGCGAGGAGCGGGGGAGCAGTTCTTC
17,TRBD2,TRBJ2-1,TRBV3-1,.,CASSQASGRKGGNEQFF,TGTGCCAGCAGCCAAGCTAGCGGGAGGAAAGGTGGGAATGAGCAGTTCTTC
13,.,TRBJ1-1,TRBV28,.,CASSSVPPGEAFF,TGTGCCAGCAGTTCCGTGCCGCCGGGTGAAGCTTTCTTT
17,TRBD2,TRBJ2-4,TRBV7-9,.,CASSLGLAGPYYNEQYF,TGTGCCAGCAGCTTGGGACTAGCGGGGCCATACTACAATGAGCAGTACTTC
15,.,TRBJ2-4,TRBV6-2/TRBV6-3,once,CASSYESGLANIQYF,TGTGCCAGCAGTTACGAGAGTGGGCTGGCAAACATTCAGTACTTC
12,TRBD2,TRBJ2-1,TRBV11-2,.,CASSPGGGNKFF,TGTGCCAGCAGCCCCGGGGGGGGAAACAAGTTCTTC
14,.,TRBJ2-1,TRBV6-2/TRBV6-3,.,CASSYQGLYNEQFF,TGTGCCAGCAGTTATCAGGGATTGTACAATGAGCAGTTCTTC
12,.,TRBJ1-2,TRBV6-2/TRBV6-3,.,CASSYDFYGYTF,TGTGCCAGCAGTTACGACTTCTATGGCTACACCTTC
14,TRBD2,TRBJ2-1,TRBV20-1,many,CSASLAGGRKEQFF,TGCAGTGCCTCACTAGCGGGGGGCCGTAAGGAGCAGTTCTTC
14,.,TRBJ2-7,TRBV3-1,.,CASSPGLVLYEQYF,TGTGCCAGCAGCCCGGGACTTGTCCTCTACGAGCAGTACTTC
14,.,TRBJ2-1,TRBV5-1,once,CATSVQGAYNEQFF,TGCGCCACCTCAGTACAGGGTGCCTACAATGAGCAGTTCTTC
14,.,TRBJ1-1,TRBV6-5,.,CASSWEDIRREAFF,TGTGCCAGCAGTTGGGAGGACATCCGTAGGGAAGCTTTCTTT
13,.,TRBJ2-7,TRBV6-1,.,CASSGGTTYEQYF,TGTGCCAGCAGTGGAGGGACAACATACGAGCAGTACTTC
16,.,TRBJ2-3,TRBV7-2,few,CASSLVLNIPTDTQYF,TGTGCCAGCAGCTTAGTTTTGAACATACCCACAGATACGCAGTATTTT
17,TRBD2,TRBJ2-3,TRBV20-1,.,CSARVLAGGLWTDTQYF,TGCAGTGCTAGAGTACTAGCGGGGGGCTTGTGGACAGATACGCAGTATTTT
14,.,TRBJ1-5,TRBV12-3/TRBV12-4,once,CASSGMASNQPQHF,TGTGCCAGCAGTGGGATGGCTAGCAATCAGCCCCAGCATTTT
13,.,TRBJ1-1,TRBV30,.,CAWNRRRGAEAFF,TGTGCCTGGAATAGGCGGAGGGGAGCTGAAGCTTTCTTT
18,.,TRBJ2-6,TRBV28,.,CASSPKQGTNSGANVLTF,TGTGCCAGCAGTCCTAAACAGGGAACTAACTCTGGGGCCAACGTCCTGACTTTC
14,.,TRBJ2-7,TRBV9,.,CASSHGTSSYEQYF,TGTGCCAGCAGCCATGGGACAAGCTCCTACGAGCAGTACTTC
11,TRBD1,TRBJ1-1,TRBV5-1,few,CASSGDSQAFF,TGCGCCAGCAGCGGGGACAGTCAAGCTTTCTTT
15,.,TRBJ1-5,TRBV12-3/TRBV12-4,.,CASSTGRGPNQPQHF,TGTGCCAGCAGTACCGGCAGGGGACCCAATCAGCCCCAGCATTTT
15,.,TRBJ2-3,TRBV7-2,.,CASSLIQGSTGTQYF,TGTGCCAGCAGCTTAATCCAGGGCAGCACAGGTACGCAGTATTTT
17,.,TRBJ1-1,TRBV7-9,.,CASSPPAGSATNTEAFF,TGTGCCAGCAGCCCCCCCGCAGGGTCCGCGACTAACACTGAAGCTTTCTTT
16,.,TRBJ1-4,TRBV15,few,CATSRSPTGGGEKLFF,TGTGCCACCAGCAGATCTCCGACAGGAGGTGGTGAAAAACTGTTTTTT
13,.,TRBJ1-2,TRBV12-3/TRBV12-4,.,CASSGDGNYGYTF,TGTGCCAGCAGTGGGGACGGAAACTATGGCTACACCTTC
19,TRBD1,TRBJ2-1,TRBV4-1,many,CASSTPSGTGDPRRDEQFF,TGCGCCAGCAGCACTCCATCCGGGACAGGAGATCCCCGTAGGGATGAGCAGTTCTTC
17,TRBD2,TRBJ2-5,TRBV9,few,CASSAGTSGGTQETQYF,TGTGCCAGCAGCGCGGGAACTAGCGGGGGAACTCAAGAGACCCAGTACTTC
12,TRBD2,TRBJ2-3,TRBV29-1,many,CSVGLAADTQYF,TGCAGCGTAGGACTAGCTGCAGATACGCAGTATTTT
16,.,TRBJ2-1,TRBV4-1,.,CASSQDGSGQPNEQFF,TGCGCCAGCAGCCAAGATGGGTCGGGACAACCCAATGAGCAGTTCTTC
16,.,TRBJ2-7,TRBV7-8,.,CASSSGRRGGANEQYF,TGTGCCAGCAGCTCCGGGAGGAGAGGGGGCGCGAACGAGCAGTACTTC
17,.,TRBJ1-4,TRBV7-9,.,CASSLTSGQAPNEKLFF,TGTGCCAGCAGCTTAACCTCCGGACAAGCCCCAAATGAAAAACTGTTTTTT
19,TRBD2,TRBJ2-1,TRBV5-1,.,CASSHPGTSGGASYNEQFF,TGCGCCAGCAGCCACCCAGGGACTAGCGGGGGGGCCTCCTACAATGAGCAGTTCTTC
12,.,TRBJ1-2,TRBV20-1,.,CSASYATYGYTF,TGCAGTGCTAGCTACGCAACCTATGGCTACACCTTC
17,TRBD2,TRBJ2-5,TRBV7-2,few,CASSLEFGGGPQETQYF,TGTGCCAGCAGCTTAGAGTTCGGCGGGGGGCCCCAAGAGACCCAGTACTTC
15,TRBD2,TRBJ2-3,TRBV28,few,CASRRTSGRLDTQYF,TGTGCCAGCAGAAGGACTAGCGGGCGATTAGATACGCAGTATTTT
13,.,TRBJ1-5,TRBV7-2,.,CASSLAAKAPQHF,TGTGCCAGCAGCTTAGCGGCTAAGGCGCCCCAGCATTTT
13,.,TRBJ2-2,TRBV12-5,.,CASGQPFTGELFF,TGTGCTAGTGGTCAACCATTTACCGGGGAGCTGTTTTTT
13,.,TRBJ1-2,TRBV20-1,few,CSAAPSSGPGYTF,TGCAGTGCTGCCCCCTCTAGCGGGCCTGGCTACACCTTC
15,TRBD1,TRBJ1-4,TRBV13,few,CASSLMGQVNEKLFF,TGTGCCAGCAGCTTAATGGGACAGGTTAATGAAAAACTGTTTTTT
14,.,TRBJ1-1,TRBV30,.,CAWRFSGLNTEAFF,TGTGCCTGGAGATTCTCGGGTCTAAACACTGAAGCTTTCTTT
15,.,TRBJ1-5,TRBV12-3/TRBV12-4,few,CASSLAPGVSQPQHF,TGTGCCAGCAGTTTAGCGCCGGGGGTGAGTCAGCCCCAGCATTTT
16,TRBD1,TRBJ1-5,TRBV5-8,.,CASSILPGQGNQPQHF,TGTGCCAGCAGCATATTGCCGGGACAGGGCAATCAGCCCCAGCATTTT
18,TRBD2,TRBJ2-7,TRBV27,.,CASSFGTNRGSSSYEQYF,TGTGCCAGCAGTTTCGGGACTAACCGGGGATCTTCCTCCTACGAGCAGTACTTC
13,TRBD1,TRBJ1-2,TRBV7-2,few,CASSHGTGDGYTF,TGTGCCAGCAGCCACGGGACAGGGGATGGCTACACCTTC
15,TRBD2,TRBJ2-7,TRBV20-1,.,CSATDSGPSSDEQYF,TGCAGTGCTACAGATAGCGGGCCGAGCTCCGACGAGCAGTACTTC